The 18 T cell receptor beta chains listed next were all sequenced from one sample in a study of T cell responses to AZD1222 COVID-19 vaccine. The repertoire was sequenced with immunoSEQ multiplex PCR; TCRdb's copy has only in-frame clones and lacks some. This sample has fewer than 200,000 clones; around 92% occur once, and the top ten carry over 1%. Here the sequenced sample was peripheral blood, taken on day 0 of AZD1222 vaccination. The receptors shown here come from an adult in good health.

This clone was seen a single time. The chain has TRBV19 and TRBJ1-3; D ambiguous. CDR1 is LNHDA, CDR2 SQIVND, per germline (reference sequence). The CDR3 has 14 amino acids. Trimming took off 4 bases at V and 6 bases at J, with 13 bases between the two ends. CDR3 residues: CASSTTRQSNTIYF. In nucleotides, the CDR3 is TGTGCCAGTAGTACAACAAGGCAGTCAAACACCATATATTTT.

Only one count was recorded for this clone. The rearrangement joins TRBV27 to TRBJ2-1; 7 positions match TRBD1. This CDR3 has 15 residues. Germline V gene lookup returns CDR1 MNHEY and CDR2 SMNVEV (reference sequence). Unmatched junction bases numbered 6, after V lost 4 bases and J lost 3 bases. CDR3 sequence reads: CASSSDRAGYNEQFF. The CDR3 DNA follows: TGTGCCAGCAGTTCCGACAGGGCCGGCTACAATGAGCAGTTCTTC.

Only one count was recorded for this clone. The genes are TRBV4-1 and TRBJ1-2, with 7 nucleotides matching TRBD1. CDR1 MGHRA and CDR2 YSYEKL come from the germline V gene. This CDR3 has 14 amino acids. Trimming took 4 bases from V and 4 from J; bases not matched to a gene: 6. The CDR3 DNA sequence: TGCGCCAGCAGCCTCCCGGGACAGCTCTATGGCTACACCTTC. It yields the protein CASSLPGQLYGYTF.

J is TRBJ1-1 and V is TRBV11-2; 7 bases align to TRBD1. Germline values: CDR1 SGHAT, CDR2 FQNNGV. V dropped 5 bases and J dropped 4; count of bases not matched to a gene: 7. The CDR3 is made up of 14 amino acids. This chain's CDR3 is CASSMTGSATEAFF. CDR3 DNA: TGTGCCAGCAGCATGACAGGGAGCGCCACTGAAGCTTTCTTT.

The chain is built from TRBV4-2 and TRBJ2-3; 8 bases map to TRBD2. The V gene's germline CDR1 is LGHNA and CDR2 YNFKEQ. The CDR3 length is 17 residues. The V segment lost 0 bases and the J segment 2 bases; nucleotides outside the gene matches: 7. CDR3: CASSQDTAGGFTDTQYF. CDR3 bases: TGTGCCAGCAGCCAAGATACGGCGGGGGGATTCACAGATACGCAGTATTTT.

V usage is TRBV3-1 (or the pseudogene TRBV3-2) and J usage is TRBJ1-2, with D possibly matching TRBD1 (6 bases). CDR3 length: 15 residues. Germline lookup yields CDR1 LGHDT and CDR2 YNNKEL (reference sequence). With 4 bases removed from V and 3 bases from J, the gap between germline ends came to 15 bases. The CDR3 nucleotides are TGTGCCAGCAGCCCCTCCTTGACAGGCTACTATGGCTACACCTTC. Translated, it gives CASSPSLTGYYGYTF.

The chain links TRBV6-4 to TRBJ1-2; D remains unclear. Germline V gene sequence: CDR1 MRHNA, CDR2 SNTAGT. Trimming pared 6 bases from V and 6 bases from J, leaving 8 bases between. CDR3 length equals 11 residues. The CDR3 loop reads CASRDGNGYTF. CDR3 nucleotide sequence: TGTGCCAGCAGGGACGGTAATGGCTACACCTTC.

The rearrangement uses TRBV9 and TRBJ2-2; TRBD2 is a possible D gene (6 bases). V was shortened by 0 bases and J by 6 bases, with 15 bases between the two germline ends. Germline V gene sequence: CDR1 SGDLS, CDR2 YYNGEE. The CDR3 is 16 residues long. The CDR3 nucleotides read TGTGCCAGCAGCGTAGGCGGAAGTGGAGGGGCCGGGGAGCTGTTTTTT. It is translated as CASSVGGSGGAGELFF.

The chain employs TRBV19 and TRBJ1-1, with D hard to call. CDR1 is LNHDA and CDR2 is SQIVND in the germline V gene (reference sequence). V lost 4 bases to trimming and J lost 8 bases, with 11 bases between them. The CDR3 extends over 12 amino acids. CDR3 nucleotide sequence: TGTGCCAGTAGTAACTGGATAGGGGAAGCTTTCTTT. Translating gives CASSNWIGEAFF.

V and J are TRBV11-2 and TRBJ1-1, with D tentatively TRBD1 (5 bases). V lost 2 bases and J lost 1, with 11 bases in between. This CDR3 region has 15 residues. The germline CDR1 and CDR2 sequences are SGHAT and FQNNGV. The CDR3 loop is CASSLYQGENTEAFF. The CDR3 nucleotides are TGTGCCAGCAGCTTATACCAGGGAGAGAACACTGAAGCTTTCTTT.

This chain joins TRBV9 and TRBJ2-3; TRBD2 aligns across 10 bases. This CDR3 spans 16 amino acids. The J segment lost 1 base and the V segment lost 0 bases, leaving 2 bases of the junction unmatched. CDR1 and CDR2 (germline): SGDLS, YYNGEE. The CDR3 DNA sequence: TGTGCCAGCAGCGTAGGACTAGCGGGTCGCACAGATACGCAGTATTTT. Its protein is CASSVGLAGRTDTQYF. The full variable domain, its missing parts supplied by reference TRBV9 and TRBJ2-3, is DSGVTQTPKHLITATGQRVTLRCSPRSGDLSVYWYQQSLDQGLQFLIQYYNGEERAKGNILERFSAQQFPDLHSELNLSSLELGDSALYFCASSVGLAGRTDTQYFGPGTRLTVL.

CDR3 sequence (DNA): TGCGCCAGCAGCCGGGACAGGTACGAAAAACTGTTTTTT. Translation: CASSRDRYEKLFF. The V and J genes are TRBV4-3 and TRBJ1-4, with 8 bases that match TRBD1. The V gene end was trimmed by 4 bases and the J gene end by 8 bases; junction bases not matched to a gene: 3. Per the germline V gene, CDR1 is LGHNA and CDR2 is YSLEER. This CDR3 has 13 amino acids.

The rearrangement uses TRBV19 and TRBJ2-2; 7 nucleotides match TRBD2. The CDR3 extends over 15 amino acids. Trimming at V came to 5 bases and at J to 1 base, leaving 4 bases not matched to a gene. Looked up from germline, CDR1 is LNHDA and CDR2 is SQIVND (reference sequence). The DNA of the CDR3 is TGTGCCAGTAGTTCTCTAGCGGTGAACACCGGGGAGCTGTTTTTT. It codes for CASSSLAVNTGELFF.

The rearrangement uses TRBV13 and TRBJ2-5; 13 bases match TRBD2. Germline V gene sequence: CDR1 PRHDT, CDR2 FYEKMQ (reference sequence). The length of the CDR3 is 17 residues. V lost 4 bases, J lost 4 bases, and 9 bases stayed unmatched. In DNA form, the CDR3 reads TGTGCCAGCAGCTCCGTCTACACTAGCGGGGGGGGAGAGACCCAGTACTTC. Encoded protein: CASSSVYTSGGGETQYF.

The chain uses TRBV6-6 and TRBJ1-2, with D possibly TRBD1 on 5 matching bases. The CDR3 consists of 16 residues. Germline loops: CDR1 MNHNY, CDR2 SVGAGI (reference sequence). Between the trimmed V and J ends, which lost 1 base and 5 bases, there was a span of 17 bases. The CDR3 reads CASSYFPFDGTYGYTF. In DNA, the CDR3 is TGTGCCAGCAGTTACTTCCCCTTCGATGGGACTTATGGCTACACCTTC.

The chain couples TRBV2 to TRBJ1-5, with 8 bases identical to TRBD1. Germline assignment: CDR1 SNHLY and CDR2 FYNNEI. This CDR3 comprises 14 residues. The junction had 5 bases not matched to a gene; V was cut back by 6 bases and J by 4 bases. The CDR3 loop is CASRIDRGNQPQHF. DNA for the CDR3: TGTGCCAGCAGGATAGACAGGGGAAATCAGCCCCAGCATTTT.

This clone was observed a few times. The gene calls are TRBV7-9 and TRBJ2-3; D is undetermined. V was clipped by 5 bases and J by 1 base, with 13 bases between them. The CDR3 runs to 15 residues. The germline CDR1 and CDR2 sequences are SEHNR and FQNEAQ (reference sequence). CDR3 sequence: CASSTMVRGTDTQYF. The CDR3 DNA sequence: TGTGCCAGCAGCACTATGGTCCGAGGCACAGATACGCAGTATTTT.

The rearrangement links TRBV28 to TRBJ2-1; the match to TRBD2 covers 9 bases. The CDR3 has 15 amino acids. CDR1 is MDHEN, CDR2 SYDVKM, per germline. After removal of 2 bases from V and 7 bases from J, the junction contained 6 bases not matched to a gene. The CDR3, as DNA: TGTGCCAGCAGTTTAGTGGCGGGGGGGCGTAATGAGCAGTTCTTC. Protein sequence: CASSLVAGGRNEQFF.